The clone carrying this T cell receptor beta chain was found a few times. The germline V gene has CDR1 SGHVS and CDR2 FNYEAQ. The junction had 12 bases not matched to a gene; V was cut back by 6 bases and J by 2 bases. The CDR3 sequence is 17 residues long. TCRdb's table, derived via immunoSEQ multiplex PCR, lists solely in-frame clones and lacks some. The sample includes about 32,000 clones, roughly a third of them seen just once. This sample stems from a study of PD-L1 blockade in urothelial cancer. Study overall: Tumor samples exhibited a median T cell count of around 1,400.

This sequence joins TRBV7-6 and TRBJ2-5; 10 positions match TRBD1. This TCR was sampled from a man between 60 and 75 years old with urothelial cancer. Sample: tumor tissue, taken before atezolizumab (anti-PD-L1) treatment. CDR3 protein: CASRSGTGVRGQETQYF. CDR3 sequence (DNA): TGTGCCAGCAGATCCGGGACAGGGGTCAGGGGGCAAGAGACCCAGTACTTC.